A selection of T cell receptor beta chains follows, all from one sample in a study of control samples from healthy donors and cancer patients. Profiling relied on immunoSEQ multiplex PCR, and the TCRdb table lists in-frame clones only, not all of them. Here the sample spans 100,000 to 150,000 clones, about 90% being singletons. What was sequenced was blood. These TCRs come from a man aged 60 to 69 in good health. Each CDR3 is given with its conserved first and last residue. A D gene is named only where the DNA matches it firmly. A clone size is listed for some rows: how often the clone was seen (once, few, many), or a class if it is expanded.

>TRBV7-2|-|TRBJ1-1|-
CASSLAQNTEAFF
TGTGCCAGCAGCTTAGCTCAGAACACTGAAGCTTTCTTT
>TRBV12-3/TRBV12-4|-|TRBJ1-2|-
CASSRTVDYGYTF
TGTGCCAGCAGTCGTACAGTGGACTATGGCTACACCTTC
>TRBV7-2|-|TRBJ1-6|-
CASSSSRRGWFNSPLHF
TGTGCCAGCAGCTCCTCCCGCAGGGGCTGGTTTAATTCACCCCTCCACTTT
>TRBV7-2|TRBD1|TRBJ2-7|-
CASGGQATYEQYF
TGTGCCAGCGGGGGACAGGCAACCTACGAGCAGTACTTC
>TRBV11-2|-|TRBJ2-7|-
CASSLTGGTGVHEQYF
TGTGCCAGCAGCTTAACTGGGGGGACGGGGGTCCACGAGCAGTACTTC
>TRBV5-5|-|TRBJ2-3|-
CASSLGAVITDTQYF
TGTGCCAGCAGCTTGGGAGCGGTGATCACAGATACGCAGTATTTT
>TRBV20-1|-|TRBJ2-3|-
CSARDIDTQYF
TGCAGTGCGAGAGACATCGATACGCAGTATTTT
>TRBV19|-|TRBJ1-1|once
CASSFLDGEAFF
TGTGCCAGTAGTTTTCTAGACGGTGAAGCTTTCTTT
>TRBV24-1|-|TRBJ1-2|-
CATGRSDYGYTF
TGTGCCACGGGACGCTCGGACTATGGCTACACCTTC
>TRBV19|TRBD1|TRBJ1-5|-
CASKLRTGLNQPQHF
TGTGCCAGTAAATTACGGACAGGCCTCAATCAGCCCCAGCATTTT
>TRBV9|-|TRBJ1-3|-
CASSVAVNSGNTIYF
TGTGCCAGCAGCGTAGCAGTTAACTCTGGAAACACCATATATTTT
>TRBV6-5|TRBD1|TRBJ2-1|-
CASSSHNPGQGAEQFF
TGTGCCAGCAGTTCCCACAACCCGGGACAGGGGGCTGAGCAGTTCTTC
>TRBV24-1|TRBD2|TRBJ2-2|-
CATSLAGNTGELFF
TGTGCCACCAGTCTAGCGGGAAACACCGGGGAGCTGTTTTTT
>TRBV7-8|-|TRBJ2-1|-
CASSSVGVRGNEQFF
TGTGCCAGCAGCAGCGTTGGGGTTCGGGGCAATGAGCAGTTCTTC
>TRBV5-6|TRBD1|TRBJ1-4|-
CASSSPGQGKKLFF
TGTGCCAGCAGCTCTCCGGGACAGGGGAAAAAACTGTTTTTT
>TRBV9|-|TRBJ2-2|-
CASSVGQATNTGELFF
TGTGCCAGCAGCGTAGGACAGGCGACTAACACCGGGGAGCTGTTTTTT
>TRBV30|TRBD1|TRBJ1-4|-
CAWGQGEREKLFF
TGTGCCTGGGGACAGGGAGAACGGGAAAAACTGTTTTTT
>TRBV27|-|TRBJ1-2|few
CASSSLTGANYGYTF
TGTGCCAGCAGCTCTTTGACAGGAGCCAACTATGGCTACACCTTC
>TRBV7-2|TRBD1|TRBJ1-2|-
CASSSTGDGRYGYTF
TGTGCCAGCAGCTCGACAGGGGACGGCCGCTATGGCTACACCTTC
>TRBV2|-|TRBJ1-5|-
CASSELGSNQPQHF
TGTGCCAGCAGTGAGTTGGGGAGCAATCAGCCCCAGCATTTT
>TRBV6-2/TRBV6-3|TRBD2|TRBJ2-7|-
CASSHSLLLAGSYEQYF
TGTGCCAGCAGTCATTCCCTCCTACTAGCGGGGTCCTACGAGCAGTACTTC
>TRBV5-1|-|TRBJ1-1|-
CAGRGRGGNTEAFF
TGCGCCGGTAGGGGCAGGGGTGGAAACACTGAAGCTTTCTTT
>TRBV5-1|-|TRBJ1-1|-
CASSLIAAGSTEAFF
TGCGCCAGCAGCTTGATCGCGGCAGGGTCCACTGAAGCTTTCTTT
>TRBV18|-|TRBJ1-2|-
CASSPTGFSGYTF
TGTGCCAGCTCACCAACAGGGTTCTCCGGCTACACCTTC
>TRBV6-5|-|TRBJ1-5|-
CASRDRNSNQPQHF
TGTGCCAGCAGGGACAGAAATAGCAATCAGCCCCAGCATTTT
>TRBV28|TRBD1|TRBJ1-2|-
CASRDRGGRGYGYTF
TGTGCCAGCAGGGACAGGGGAGGCCGAGGGTATGGCTACACCTTC
>TRBV7-9|TRBD1|TRBJ1-5|-
CASSSGTDNQPQHF
TGTGCCAGCAGCTCCGGGACAGACAATCAGCCCCAGCATTTT
>TRBV24-1|TRBD1|TRBJ1-1|-
CATSDLGDRNTEAFF
TGTGCCACCAGTGATTTGGGGGACAGGAACACTGAAGCTTTCTTT
>TRBV18|-|TRBJ1-2|-
CASSPQAISYYGYTF
TGTGCCAGCTCGCCGCAGGCGATATCATACTATGGCTACACCTTC
>TRBV15|-|TRBJ1-1|few
CATSRDLLNTEAFF
TGTGCCACCAGCAGAGACCTATTGAACACTGAAGCTTTCTTT
>TRBV6-5|TRBD2|TRBJ2-6|-
CASRGGQAGANVLTF
TGTGCCAGCCGGGGGGGGCAAGCTGGGGCCAACGTCCTGACTTTC
>TRBV21-1|-|TRBJ2-7|-
CASPKRAYF
TGTGCCAGCCCAAAGCGGGCGTACTTC
>TRBV5-1|TRBD1|TRBJ2-1|-
CASSARGQGAGEQFF
TGCGCCAGCAGCGCCCGGGGACAGGGGGCCGGTGAGCAGTTCTTC
>TRBV5-1|TRBD1|TRBJ2-3|-
CASSPPGTGTTDTQYF
TGCGCCAGCAGCCCGCCCGGGACAGGTACCACAGATACGCAGTATTTT
>TRBV29-1|TRBD1|TRBJ2-7|-
CSVEVLERTGAYEQYF
TGCAGCGTTGAAGTTTTGGAACGGACAGGGGCCTACGAGCAGTACTTC
>TRBV7-2|-|TRBJ2-4|-
CASSLASSNIQYF
TGTGCCAGCAGCTTAGCTTCGAGTAACATTCAGTACTTC
>TRBV28|-|TRBJ1-2|-
CASNTGQRGYTF
TGTGCCAGCAACACGGGGCAGAGGGGCTACACCTTC
>TRBV6-5|TRBD1|TRBJ1-6|-
CASSYSGQPLPPLHF
TGTGCCAGCAGTTACTCGGGACAGCCGCTCCCACCCCTCCACTTT
>TRBV7-3|TRBD2|TRBJ2-3|-
CASSLRLAGGQDTQYF
TGTGCCAGCAGCCTACGTTTAGCGGGGGGGCAAGATACGCAGTATTTT
>TRBV12-3/TRBV12-4|TRBD1|TRBJ1-1|-
CASSSMTGYAFF
TGTGCCAGCAGCTCCATGACAGGGTACGCTTTCTTT
>TRBV3-1/TRBV3-2|-|TRBJ1-1|-
CASSQDTRGNTEAFF
TGTGCCAGCAGCCAAGATACTCGGGGGAACACTGAAGCTTTCTTT
>TRBV6-1|-|TRBJ2-7|-
CASSDRGTPTYEQYF
TGTGCCAGCAGTGACCGCGGGACACCTACCTACGAGCAGTACTTC
>TRBV5-1|-|TRBJ2-7|-
CASSLTQEEQYF
TGCGCCAGCAGCTTGACTCAGGAGGAGCAGTACTTC